Sequencing of this T cell receptor beta chain was carried out in a study of molecular identifiers for immune sequencing clone quantification listed by TCRdb under 2018. Study-wide context: For a replicate experiment, RNA from about 20,000 or 100,000 naive CD8 T cells was divided into five aliquots, of which four were sequenced. This methods study benchmarked molecular-identifier clustering-based TCR repertoire sequencing (MIDCIRS) and TCR RNA copy counting, using CD8 T cells to do so.

CDR1 MNHEY and CDR2 SVGEGT are derived from the germline V gene. CDR3 length: 19 amino acids, cysteine to phenylalanine. The retained sequence is limited to the CDR3, 57 bases, with the frame set at the first base. V is pruned by 0 bases and J by 0 bases, leaving 12 bases of the junction without a gene match. The investigation overall reported the following: The sizes of highly expanded clones could end up underestimated when identical TCR molecules share a barcode. About 3 recovered TCR RNA copies per cell were obtained by modeling, versus around 10 by digital PCR, implying a capture efficiency of 30% to 35%. Spiked-in Jurkat TCR RNA (around eleven copies' worth), which is not part of the donor repertoire, was contained in the naive libraries. In CMV-specific effector cells, clones with more than 20 RNA copies accounted for over 99% of molecules, whereas in naive cells such clones accounted for under 1%. Spiked-in Jurkat TCR RNA equivalent to a single cell was reported to be detectable even among 850,000 to 1,000,000 naive CD8 T cells. When barcode sub-clustering was omitted, TCR diversity was inflated by chimeric consensus sequences, with chimeras reaching as high as 47%.

This clonotype was observed a handful of times. Its cognate antigen has yet to be identified. Base qualities are not recorded, but no much larger clone differs from it by a single base. Libraries of naive CD8 T cells were built from approximately 22,000 to 940,000 sorted cells, with 10%, 30% or 50% of the purified RNA used. Naive CD8 T cells were FACS-sorted as CD8+CD4-CCR7+CD45RA+ on a BD FACSAria II into RLT Plus buffer. To test detection sensitivity, Jurkat RNA equivalent to about eleven TCR copies was spiked into samples of roughly 18,000-1,000,000 naive CD8 T cells. CD8 T cells were enriched using RosetteSep CD8+ T Cell Enrichment Cocktail and Ficoll-Paque, and the enriched cells then underwent ACK red cell lysis. Library preparation was by PCR. The reads were generated on a NextSeq 500. Preparation of bulk TCR libraries followed a previously described approach, with the TCR primers listed in Table S5. Purification of total RNA was performed with the Qiagen AllPrep DNA/RNA kit. Before any analysis, reads coming from multiple sequencing runs of the same library were combined into one pool. Per the authors' processing: Reads were retained only if the reads had an exact TCR constant sequence, and the retained reads were trimmed to 150 nt and grouped according to their 12-nt molecular barcodes. Reads inside each barcode group were sub-clustered using a 15% Levenshtein threshold, and a quality-weighted consensus sequence was constructed for each RNA molecule. Non-functional sequences were excluded, and lower-count sequences lying one edit away from another sequence were also excluded. Based on fitting two negative binomial distributions, any barcode sub-cluster with under 20% of the maximum read count was discarded. Using fastp at Q25 and MiXCR, TCRdb reprocessed the public reads and kept productive beta chains. Each CDR3 protein gets just one entry, which takes the most common genes and DNA from the rows behind it. The V and J calls were determined by TCRdb, not by the authors. In this sample the table shows approximately 590,000 distinct CDR3 sequences, less than 30% of which occur a single time. The ten largest clones add up to 0.7% to 0.95% of the sample.

The chain is made from TRBV6-2 or TRBV6-3 and TRBJ2-3, with TRBD2 identical over 7 junction bases. Source material: naive CD8+ T cells from blood, with Jurkat cell RNA spiked in. What the cell subset or site label conveys for this sample: FACS-sorted CD8+CD4-CCR7+CD45RA+ naive T cells. The receptor comes from a human donor in good health. Some libraries in this study had Jurkat cell RNA spiked in. The DNA sequence is given as TGTGCCAGCAGTTACTCGAACGAACCTAGCGGAACTAGCACAGATACGCAGTATTTT. It translates to CASSYSNEPSGTSTDTQYF.